This T cell receptor (beta chain) was obtained from a study of cytomegalovirus exposure and HLA in healthy donors. Study context: HLA-typed donors were the source of roughly 85 million unique TCRs held in an early data release. Study conclusions and caveats: When analyzed later, a missense DCLRE1C variant was found to be linked to TCR beta V- and J-gene trimming. Among CMV-associated TCR beta chains, most appeared HLA-restricted in a later analysis. In a later analysis, parvovirus B19, influenza, CMV and Epstein-Barr virus appeared linked to several top co-occurrence clusters.

V lost 4 bases and J lost 0; bases outside the gene matches: 6. The CDR3 contains 16 residues. Germline V gene lookup returns CDR1 SGDLS and CDR2 YYNGEE. In the case of this clone: No antigen is known for it.

Use of 60 Vbeta and 13 Jbeta primers characterized the PCR. Produced via immunoSEQ multiplex PCR; TCRdb's table is partial and in-frame only. The sample has around 200,000 clones, around four fifths seen once. The sequencing input was PBMCs. The chain combines TRBV9 with TRBJ2-3, with 9 bases that match TRBD2. This TCR was recovered from a woman between 40 and 50 years old in good health and CMV-seronegative. The DNA of the CDR3 is TGTGCCAGCAGCCCGCGGGGGGGGGTTAGCACAGATACGCAGTATTTT. As protein: CASSPRGGVSTDTQYF.